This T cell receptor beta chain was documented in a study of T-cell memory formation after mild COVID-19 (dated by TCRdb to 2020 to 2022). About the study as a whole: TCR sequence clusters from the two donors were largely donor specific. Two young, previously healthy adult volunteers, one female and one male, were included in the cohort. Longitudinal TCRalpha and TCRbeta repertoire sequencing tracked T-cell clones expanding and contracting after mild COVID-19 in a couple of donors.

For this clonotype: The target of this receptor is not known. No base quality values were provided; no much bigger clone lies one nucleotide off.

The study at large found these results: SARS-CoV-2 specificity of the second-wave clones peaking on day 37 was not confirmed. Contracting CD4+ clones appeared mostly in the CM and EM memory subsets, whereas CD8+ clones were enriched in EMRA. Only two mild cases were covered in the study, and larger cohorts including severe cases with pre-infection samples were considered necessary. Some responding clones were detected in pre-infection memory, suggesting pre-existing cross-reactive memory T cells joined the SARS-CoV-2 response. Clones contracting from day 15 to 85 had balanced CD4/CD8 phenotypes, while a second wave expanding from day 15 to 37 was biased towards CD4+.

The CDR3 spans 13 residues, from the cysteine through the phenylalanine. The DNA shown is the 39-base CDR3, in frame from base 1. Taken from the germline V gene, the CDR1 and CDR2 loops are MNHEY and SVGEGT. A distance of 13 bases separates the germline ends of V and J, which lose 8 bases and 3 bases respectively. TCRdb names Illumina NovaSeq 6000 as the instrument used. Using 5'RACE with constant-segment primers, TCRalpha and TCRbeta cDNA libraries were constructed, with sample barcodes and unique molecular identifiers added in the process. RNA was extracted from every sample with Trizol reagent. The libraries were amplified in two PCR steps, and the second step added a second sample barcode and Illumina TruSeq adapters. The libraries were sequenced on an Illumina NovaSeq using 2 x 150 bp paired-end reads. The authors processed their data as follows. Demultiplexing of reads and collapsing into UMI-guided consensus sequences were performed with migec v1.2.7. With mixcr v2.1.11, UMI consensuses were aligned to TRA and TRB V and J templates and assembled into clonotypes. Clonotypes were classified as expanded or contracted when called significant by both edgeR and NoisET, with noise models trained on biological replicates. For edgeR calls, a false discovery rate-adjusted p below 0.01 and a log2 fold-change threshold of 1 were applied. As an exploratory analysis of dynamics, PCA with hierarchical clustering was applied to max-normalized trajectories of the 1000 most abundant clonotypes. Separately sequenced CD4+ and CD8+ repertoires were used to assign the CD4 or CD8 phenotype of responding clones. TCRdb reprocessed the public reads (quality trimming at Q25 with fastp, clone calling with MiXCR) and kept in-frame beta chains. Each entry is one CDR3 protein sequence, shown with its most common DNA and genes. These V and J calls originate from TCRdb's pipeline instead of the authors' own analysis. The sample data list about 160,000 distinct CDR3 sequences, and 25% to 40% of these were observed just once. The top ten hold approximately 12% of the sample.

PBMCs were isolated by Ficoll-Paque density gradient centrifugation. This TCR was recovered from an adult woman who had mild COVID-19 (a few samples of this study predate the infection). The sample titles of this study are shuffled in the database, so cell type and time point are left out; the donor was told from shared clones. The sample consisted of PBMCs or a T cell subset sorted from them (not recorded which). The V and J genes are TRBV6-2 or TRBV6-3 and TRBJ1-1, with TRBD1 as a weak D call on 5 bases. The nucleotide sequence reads TGTGCCAGCGGGGAGGGGATGCACACTGAAGCTTTCTTT. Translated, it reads CASGEGMHTEAFF.